Shown below are 30 T cell receptor beta chains from a single sample sequenced in a study of shared clonotypes between healthy human individuals. This table comes from immunoSEQ multiplex PCR, and its TCRdb copy is limited to in-frame clones, with some not included. The repertoire holds over 2 million clones, roughly 94% seen once, with 0.13% in the top ten. Specimen: naive CD4+ T cells sorted from blood. The subset is: CD45RA+ positively selected. These receptors all stem from a man between 18 and 35 years old in good health.

This clone appeared once. The genes are TRBV18 and TRBJ1-2, with D maybe TRBD1 (6 bases). CDR3 length: 14 amino acids. The germline CDR1 and CDR2 sequences are KGHSH and LQKENI. V lost 2 bases and J lost 6, with 13 bases in between. Here the CDR3 reads CASSPSWGADGYTF. In DNA form, the CDR3 reads TGTGCCAGCTCACCATCGTGGGGGGCGGATGGCTACACCTTC.

The rearrangement links TRBV9 to TRBJ1-3, with D possibly TRBD1 on 6 matching bases. The CDR3 extends over 15 amino acids. V lost 4 bases and J lost 0, with 11 bases in between. Germline CDR1 reads SGDLS; CDR2 reads YYNGEE. The CDR3 loop reads CASSPGDNSGNTIYF. CDR3 DNA: TGTGCCAGCAGCCCGGGGGACAACTCTGGAAACACCATATATTTT.

This clone was detected only once. This rearrangement joins TRBV28 to TRBJ2-7; 7 bases line up with TRBD1. CDR1 MDHEN and CDR2 SYDVKM come from the germline V gene. V was pared by 9 bases and J by 2 bases, with 7 bases of the junction left unmatched. This CDR3 contains 13 residues. The CDR3 DNA is TGTGCCAGTGGCCCGGACAGGACCTACGAGCAGTACTTC. This sequence encodes CASGPDRTYEQYF.

This chain joins TRBV11-2 and TRBJ2-7; TRBD2 matches 9 bases. CDR3 size: 15 residues. V dropped 3 bases and J dropped 5; count of bases not matched to a gene: 8. Germline V CDR1 and CDR2: SGHAT, FQNNGV. CDR3: CASSFLGLARNEQYF. DNA of the CDR3: TGTGCCAGCAGCTTCCTCGGACTAGCGAGGAACGAGCAGTACTTC.

V usage is TRBV27 and J usage is TRBJ1-6, with D perhaps matching TRBD1 (5 bases). Germline loops: CDR1 MNHEY, CDR2 SMNVEV (reference sequence). The CDR3 runs 18 residues. V lost 5 bases to trimming and J lost 4 bases, with 21 bases between them. The CDR3 is CASSLGTDVMRYNSPLHF. As DNA, the CDR3 is TGTGCCAGCAGTCTTGGGACCGACGTGATGAGGTATAATTCACCCCTCCACTTT.

V and J are TRBV7-2 and TRBJ2-1; 10 bases are shared with TRBD2. Per germline, CDR1 SGHTA and CDR2 FQGNSA. V dropped 5 bases and J dropped 4; count of bases not matched to a gene: 2. CDR3 length: 14 residues. The CDR3 DNA reads TGTGCCAGCAGCGAACTAGCGGGGTACAATGAGCAGTTCTTC. Its protein is CASSELAGYNEQFF.

A remark on this clone: In the same sample, other DNA sequences code for this CDR3. CDR3 nucleotide sequence: TGTGCCAGCAGCCTTAGCGGCACAGATACGCAGTATTTT. Translating it yields CASSLSGTDTQYF. This chain uses TRBV11-3 with TRBJ2-3; a weak D match, TRBD2 (5 bases). V was cut by 5 bases and J by 1 base, with 7 bases left in between. CDR1 SGHNT and CDR2 YENEEA come from the germline V gene. The CDR3 contains 13 residues.

The chain recombines TRBV25-1 with TRBJ1-2; no definite D call. The CDR3 spans 12 residues. Germline CDR1 and CDR2: MGHDK and SYGVNS. V was cut by 3 bases and J by 6 bases, with 8 bases left in between. CDR3 DNA sequence: TGTGCCAGCAGTGATACATCTCATGGCTACACCTTC. This translates into CASSDTSHGYTF.

The chain has TRBV2 and TRBJ2-3; D gene unclear. Germline lookup yields CDR1 SNHLY and CDR2 FYNNEI. The CDR3 contains 13 residues. V was clipped by 7 bases and J by 8 bases, with 16 bases between them. CDR3 DNA: TGTGCCAGCATGCCAGATTCGATAGGTACGCAGTATTTT. Its translation is CASMPDSIGTQYF.

Points on this clone: This sample also contains other DNA sequences that code for the same CDR3. The chain is built from TRBV7-9 and TRBJ2-7; TRBD1 agrees at 8 bases. Germline CDR1 SEHNR, CDR2 FQNEAQ (reference sequence). V gave up 5 bases and J gave up 4 bases; unmatched junction bases: 4. The CDR3 consists of 13 residues. CDR3 residues: CASSPRTGYEQYF. The CDR3, as DNA: TGTGCCAGCAGCCCCCGGACAGGGTACGAGCAGTACTTC.

This clone was recorded once. V and J are TRBV2 and TRBJ2-3; D unclear. The CDR3 sequence is 15 residues long. Germline values: CDR1 SNHLY, CDR2 FYNNEI. V was shortened by 3 bases and J by 2 bases, with 12 bases between the two germline ends. The CDR3 coding sequence is TGTGCCAGCAGTGAGTCTAATCAATTCACAGATACGCAGTATTTT. Encoded protein: CASSESNQFTDTQYF.

This clone was observed once. The V and J genes are TRBV28 and TRBJ2-3; 9 bases are shared with TRBD1. After removal of 5 bases from V and 3 bases from J, the junction contained 3 bases not matched to a gene. The CDR3 has 14 amino acids. Germline V CDR1 and CDR2: MDHEN, SYDVKM. Written as DNA, the CDR3 is TGTGCCAGCAGTCTGGGACAGGGTACAGATACGCAGTATTTT. Residues: CASSLGQGTDTQYF.

The chain joins TRBV7-2 to TRBJ2-5; 10 positions match TRBD2. The CDR3 totals 15 residues. The ends lost 3 bases at V and 3 bases at J; junction bases unmatched: 4. CDR1 and CDR2 from the germline V gene are SGHTA and FQGNSA. The CDR3 loop is CASSFSLAGEETQYF. The CDR3 DNA follows: TGTGCCAGCAGCTTTAGTCTAGCGGGAGAAGAGACCCAGTACTTC.

The rearrangement uses TRBV18 and TRBJ2-7; TRBD1 might be the D (5 bases). V was clipped by 3 bases and J by 3 bases, with 12 bases between them. The CDR3 spans 14 residues. The germline gives CDR1 KGHSH, CDR2 LQKENI. The CDR3 region has the DNA TGTGCCAGCTCACCGGGGCGCGTTTTCTACGAGCAGTACTTC. Translating it yields CASSPGRVFYEQYF.

This clone appeared a few times. The same CDR3 arises from other DNA sequences in this sample as well. The chain joins TRBV28 to TRBJ2-7; the D is unclear. The V end was cut by 5 bases, the J end by 3 bases, with 5 bases between. This CDR3 contains 11 residues. CDR1 is MDHEN and CDR2 is SYDVKM in the germline V gene. This CDR3 is CASSPRYEQYF. The CDR3 bases are TGTGCCAGCAGTCCCCGCTACGAGCAGTACTTC.

The chain recombines TRBV7-2 with TRBJ2-2; no definite D call. Germline V gives CDR1 SGHTA, CDR2 FQGNSA. V was pared by 2 bases and J by 2 bases, with 12 bases between. The CDR3 extends over 16 amino acids. The CDR3 protein is CASSLRVTQNTGELFF. The CDR3 bases are TGTGCCAGCAGCTTACGGGTCACACAAAACACCGGGGAGCTGTTTTTT.

A remark on this clone: The same CDR3 also results from other DNA sequences found in this sample. The chain couples TRBV7-2 to TRBJ2-3; D ambiguous. CDR3 size: 15 residues. Trimming cost V 1 base and J 0 bases, with 8 bases left between them. Germline-derived CDR1 and CDR2 are SGHTA and FQGNSA. CDR3 sequence reads: CASSLVSSSTDTQYF. CDR3 nucleotides: TGTGCCAGCAGCTTAGTATCGAGTAGCACAGATACGCAGTATTTT.

The V gene is TRBV5-4, the J gene TRBJ2-1, with D hard to call. The germline V gene encodes CDR1 SGHNT and CDR2 YYREEE (reference sequence). The CDR3 sequence is 14 residues long. With 5 bases removed from V and 0 bases from J, the gap between germline ends came to 9 bases. The CDR3 DNA reads TGTGCCAGCAGAGGGTGGAGCTCCTACAATGAGCAGTTCTTC. Its translation: CASRGWSSYNEQFF.

This clone was observed once. V and J are TRBV2 and TRBJ1-2; D unclear. From germline, CDR1 is SNHLY and CDR2 FYNNEI. Between the trimmed V and J ends, which lost 4 bases and 7 bases, there was a span of 16 bases. The CDR3 has 14 amino acids. CDR3 bases: TGTGCCAGCAGTGTGTATTATGGGGTCTCTGGCTACACCTTC. Protein product: CASSVYYGVSGYTF.

The chain is built from TRBV5-1 and TRBJ2-3; the match to TRBD2 covers 13 bases. CDR1 and CDR2 from the germline V gene are SGHRS and YFSETQ. With V trimmed by 4 bases and J by 6 bases, 14 bases remained unmatched. The CDR3 is 18 amino acids. CDR3 amino acids: CASSGGLAGVLRPDTQYF. As DNA, the CDR3 is TGCGCCAGCAGCGGCGGACTAGCGGGAGTTCTAAGACCCGATACGCAGTATTTT. Using reference TRBV5-1 and TRBJ2-3 for the parts outside the CDR3, the full variable domain is KAGVTQTPRYLIKTRGQQVTLSCSPISGHRSVSWYQQTPGQGLQFLFEYFSETQRNKGNFPGRFSGRQFSNSRSEMNVSTLELGDSALYLCASSGGLAGVLRPDTQYFGPGTRLTVL.

The genes are TRBV5-1 and TRBJ2-1; 10 bases line up with TRBD1. The CDR3 consists of 12 residues. V shed 7 bases and J 7 bases; nucleotides not matched to a gene: 2. CDR1 is SGHRS and CDR2 is YFSETQ in the germline V gene. Written as DNA, the CDR3 is TGCGCCAGCGGGACAGGGGATAATGAGCAGTTCTTC. It specifies CASGTGDNEQFF.

The chain has TRBV6-5 and TRBJ2-5; 15 bases line up with TRBD2. The CDR3 has 14 residues. CDR1 is MNHEY and CDR2 is SVGAGI in the germline V gene. V shed 7 bases and J 5 bases; nucleotides not matched to a gene: 2. The CDR3, as DNA: TGTGCCAGCAAAGGACTAGCGGGGGGGGAGACCCAGTACTTC. It translates to CASKGLAGGETQYF.

The V call is TRBV19, the J call TRBJ2-7, with 12 bases fitting TRBD1. This CDR3 comprises 14 residues. V was pared by 8 bases and J by 5 bases, with 7 bases of the junction left unmatched. Per the germline V gene, CDR1 is LNHDA and CDR2 is SQIVND (reference sequence). The CDR3 sequence is CASRGDRGRNEQYF. CDR3 DNA sequence: TGTGCCAGTCGAGGGGACAGGGGGCGCAACGAGCAGTACTTC.

The J gene is TRBJ1-1, the V gene TRBV29-1; a weak D match, TRBD1 (5 bases). V lost 4 bases and J lost 0, with 9 bases in between. Germline CDR1 is SQVTM and CDR2 is ANQGSEA. The CDR3 totals 13 residues. Here the CDR3 reads CSVARQLNTEAFF. In DNA, the CDR3 is TGCAGCGTTGCAAGACAGTTGAACACTGAAGCTTTCTTT.

The chain carries TRBV10-2 and TRBJ2-7; no clear D gene. Trimming shortened V by 5 bases and J by 2 bases, and 10 bases separated the two germline ends. The CDR3 contains 13 residues. The germline V gene encodes CDR1 WSHSY and CDR2 SAAADI. The CDR3 reads CASSTIPAYEQYF. DNA for the CDR3: TGCGCCAGCAGTACCATTCCAGCCTACGAGCAGTACTTC.

In its sample, this clone was seen once. This chain joins TRBV6-5 and TRBJ2-2, with D possibly being TRBD1 or TRBD2 (6 bases each). The ends were cut back, 5 bases at V and 3 bases at J, with 10 bases in the middle. Germline lookup yields CDR1 MNHEY and CDR2 SVGAGI. The CDR3 is 14 residues long. The CDR3 is CASSRGQDTGELFF. The CDR3 region has the DNA TGTGCCAGCAGTCGGGGGCAAGACACCGGGGAGCTGTTTTTT.

Details on this clone: The conserved phenylalanine or tryptophan is not found at the CDR3 terminus, so this likely reflects a read error. The V gene is TRBV30, the J gene TRBJ1-2; 8 nucleotides align to TRBD1. This CDR3 has 11 amino acids. V trimming: 5 bases; J trimming: 8 bases; junction bases outside the gene matches: 4. CDR1 and CDR2 from the germline V gene are GTSNPN and SVGIG (reference sequence). CDR3 nucleotides: TGTGCCTGGGGACAGGGCCACGGCTACACCCTC. Protein product: CAWGQGHGYTL.

J is TRBJ2-3 and V is TRBV5-1; no clear D. Trimming cost V 0 bases and J 2 bases, with 10 bases left between them. Germline lookup yields CDR1 SGHRS and CDR2 YFSETQ. The CDR3 has 15 residues. The CDR3 loop is CASSLEYRLTDTQYF. The CDR3 DNA is TGCGCCAGCAGCTTGGAGTACAGACTCACAGATACGCAGTATTTT.

This sequence joins TRBV11-2 and TRBJ1-1; D gene unclear. V lost 3 bases, J lost 5 bases, and 16 bases lay in between. CDR1 SGHAT and CDR2 FQNNGV come from the germline V gene. The CDR3 runs 15 residues. The chain's CDR3 is CASSFTDLMGTEAFF. The CDR3 DNA is TGTGCCAGCAGCTTCACGGATCTTATGGGGACTGAAGCTTTCTTT.

The chain has TRBV27 and TRBJ1-1, with no clear D. In germline, CDR1 is MNHEY, CDR2 SMNVEV (reference sequence). Trimming stripped 4 bases from V and 0 bases from J, with 15 bases between. The CDR3 loop spans 16 amino acids. The CDR3 loop is CASSSGRVQLNTEAFF. CDR3 DNA: TGTGCCAGCAGTTCCGGGCGTGTCCAATTGAACACTGAAGCTTTCTTT.